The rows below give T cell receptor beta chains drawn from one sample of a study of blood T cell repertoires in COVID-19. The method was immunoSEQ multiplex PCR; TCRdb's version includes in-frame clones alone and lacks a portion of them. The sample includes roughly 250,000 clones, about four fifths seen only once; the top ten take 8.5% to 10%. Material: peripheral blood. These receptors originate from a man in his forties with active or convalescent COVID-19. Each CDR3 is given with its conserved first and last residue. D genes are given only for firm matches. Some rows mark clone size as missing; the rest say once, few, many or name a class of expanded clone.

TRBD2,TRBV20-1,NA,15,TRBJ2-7,TGCAGTGCTAGTGATCCGGGACTAGCGGGAGACGAGCAGTACTTC,CSASDPGLAGDEQYF
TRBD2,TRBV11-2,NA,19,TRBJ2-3,TGTGCCAGCAGCTTAGGGCCCTGGGGTAGCGGGTTGGGCACAGATACGCAGTATTTT,CASSLGPWGSGLGTDTQYF
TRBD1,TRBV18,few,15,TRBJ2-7,TGTGCCAGCTCACCTGGCGGGACAGGATGGAGCGAGCAGTACTTC,CASSPGGTGWSEQYF
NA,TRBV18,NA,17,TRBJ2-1,TGTGCCAGCTCACCACAATCTTCAGGGGCCGGGAACAATGAGCAGTTCTTC,CASSPQSSGAGNNEQFF
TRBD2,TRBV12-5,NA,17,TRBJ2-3,TGTGCTAGTGGTTTGGGGATAGCGGGAGCAGGGACAGATACGCAGTATTTT,CASGLGIAGAGTDTQYF
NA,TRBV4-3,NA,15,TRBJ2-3,TGCGCCAGCAGCCAAGATAGATCGTCGGGAGATACGCAGTATTTT,CASSQDRSSGDTQYF
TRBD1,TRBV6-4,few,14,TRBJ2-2,TGTGCCAGCAGTGACACAGGGGACACCGGGGAGCTGTTTTTT,CASSDTGDTGELFF
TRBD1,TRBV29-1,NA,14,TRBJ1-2,TGCAGCGTTGAAGAGTGGACAGGGGGACATGGCTACACCTTC,CSVEEWTGGHGYTF
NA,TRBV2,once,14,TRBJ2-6,TGTGCCAGCAGTATCGGCTCTGGGGCCAACGTCCTGACTTTC,CASSIGSGANVLTF
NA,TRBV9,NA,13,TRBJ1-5,TGTGCCAGCTCAGCGGGGGCTTATCAGCCCCAGCATTTT,CASSAGAYQPQHF
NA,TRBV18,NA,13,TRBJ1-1,TGTGCCAGCTCACCAGAGAGGAACACTGAAGCTTTCTTT,CASSPERNTEAFF